Included here is one T cell receptor (beta chain) sequence, with context. The antigen it recognizes is unknown. Per-nucleotide qualities are absent, and no much larger clonotype sits a single base away. RNA was extracted with the RNeasy kit and roughly 0.45 to 1 ug was reverse transcribed using random hexamers. TCR beta CDR3 regions were amplified with the immunoSEQ multiplex PCR assay covering 54 Vbeta and 13 Jbeta segments. To correct PCR amplification bias, a synthetic template baseline was used for both primer optimization and computational correction. In the original analysis: Reads were assigned to V, D and J genes according to IMGT and analyzed in immunoSEQ Analyzer, with only productive sequences retained. Clonality was calculated as one minus the Shannon entropy normalized by log2 of the number of productive unique sequences. Public and private clones were assessed among the 100 most prevalent clones of each patient and control. Susac-specific clones were defined as absent from healthy and MS cohorts, around 980 published viral clones and other ImmuneACCESS disease sequences. TCRdb passed the public sequencing reads through fastp at Q25 and MiXCR, retaining productive beta sequences. Rows merge per CDR3 protein into single entries with the most common DNA and genes. TCRdb's processing, not the authors' own work, is the source of the V and J calls. This sample comprises 400,000 to 550,000 distinct CDR3 sequences, approximately 85% of them detected only once. The top ten hold 0.12% of the sample.

The record originates from a study of CD8 T cells in Susac syndrome (dated by TCRdb to the late 2010s). About the investigation overall: Repertoire sequencing was used to test whether CD8+ T cell activation and differentiation in Susac syndrome was antigen driven. The clonality of the CD8+ T cell repertoire was compared across approximately 12 healthy donors, about 14 Susac syndrome patients and 15 multiple sclerosis patients.

The CDR3 runs 15 residues from the cysteine to the phenylalanine. Only CDR3 DNA is held: 45 bases, read in frame from base 1. CDR1 and CDR2, per the germline V gene (reference sequence), are MNHEY and SMNVEV. V was cut back by 0 bases and J by 3 bases, leaving a gap of 9 bases between them. Peripheral blood CD8+ and CD4+ T cells from healthy donors, Susac syndrome patients and multiple sclerosis patients were profiled using high-throughput TCR beta sequencing. The multiple sclerosis controls were treatment-naive patients who had stable or active relapsing-remitting disease and met the revised McDonald criteria. Bulk CD8+ and CD4+ T cells were purified magnetically by negative isolation, whereas CD8+ TEMRA cells were enriched by FACS. Blood was collected in EDTA tubes and processed within 24 hours, with PBMCs isolated through density gradient centrifugation. PBMCs intended for TCR sequencing were frozen in liquid nitrogen and were later thawed in a 37 degrees C water bath. Purity of sorted or isolated CD4+, CD8+ and CD8+ TEMRA cells was at least 90%.

Paper-wide results and their limitations: The TCR sequencing and HLA analysis was acknowledged to have included a relatively small number of individuals.

Material for sequencing was CD8+ T cells from PBMCs. Recombination linked TRBV27 to TRBJ2-1; D gene: possibly TRBD2, on 6 matching bases. This TCR was sampled from a human donor with multiple sclerosis. The nucleotide sequence reads as follows: TGTGCCAGCAGTTTATCCCCGGGGGACTACAATGAGCAGTTCTTC. Its protein is CASSLSPGDYNEQFF.